The entry below gives a single T cell receptor beta chain sequence along with its context. Only in-frame clones appear in the TCRdb table, and some are missing; sequencing was by immunoSEQ multiplex PCR. In the table there are 200,000 or so clones, just under 95% of which are singletons. This sample stems from a study of control samples from healthy donors and cancer patients. This CDR3 comprises 13 residues. From germline, CDR1 is MNHNS and CDR2 SASEGT. V was pared by 3 bases and J by 0 bases, with 5 bases between. Sample: blood. This TCR was recovered from a man aged 50-60 years in good health. The J gene is TRBJ1-1, the V gene TRBV6-1; no firm D call. In DNA form, the CDR3 reads TGTGCCAGCAGTGATTTAATGAACACTGAAGCTTTCTTT. Translation: CASSDLMNTEAFF.